This section outlines one T cell receptor (beta chain) sequence together with its context. The data stem from a study of cytomegalovirus exposure and HLA in healthy donors. V lost 1 base, J lost 2 bases, and 3 bases stayed unmatched. The CDR3 runs 15 residues. CDR1 is SGHRS, CDR2 YFSETQ, per germline. The PCR had 60 Vbeta and 13 Jbeta primers. Data came from immunoSEQ multiplex PCR; TCRdb stores just in-frame clones and leaves some out. The sample records about 160,000 clones, around 60% being singletons. Sequenced sample: PBMCs. The chain couples TRBV5-1 to TRBJ2-5; TRBD2 matches 9 bases. The receptor's source is an older woman in good health and CMV-seropositive. The CDR3 DNA sequence: TGCGCCAGCAGCTTGTCTCTAGCGGGACAAGAGACCCAGTACTTC. Translated: CASSLSLAGQETQYF.